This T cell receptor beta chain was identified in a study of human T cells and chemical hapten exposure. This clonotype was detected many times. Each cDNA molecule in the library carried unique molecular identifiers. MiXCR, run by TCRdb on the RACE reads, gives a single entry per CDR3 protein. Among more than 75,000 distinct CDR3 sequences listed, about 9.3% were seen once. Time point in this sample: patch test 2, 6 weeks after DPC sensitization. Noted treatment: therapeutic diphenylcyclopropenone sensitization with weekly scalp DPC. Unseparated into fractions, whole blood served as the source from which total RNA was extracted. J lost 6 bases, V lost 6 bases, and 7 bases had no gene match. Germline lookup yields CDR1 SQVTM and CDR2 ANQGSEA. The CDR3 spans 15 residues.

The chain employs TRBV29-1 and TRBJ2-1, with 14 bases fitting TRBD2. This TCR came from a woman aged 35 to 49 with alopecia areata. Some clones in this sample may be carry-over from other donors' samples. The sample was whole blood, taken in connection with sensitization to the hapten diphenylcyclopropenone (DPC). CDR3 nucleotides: TGCAGCGTCACGTTTGGACTAGCGGGAGGCAATGAGCAGTTCTTC. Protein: CSVTFGLAGGNEQFF.